This T cell receptor (beta chain) was sequenced during a study of circulating tumor DNA in untreated peripheral T-cell lymphoma (dated by TCRdb to about 2021). A note on the overall study: Serum samples were collected at baseline and serially during treatment to track circulating tumor DNA carrying tumor TCR clonotypes. What the research found in general, with its limitations: Of the roughly 24 patients who had serial samples, roughly 39% had cleared ctDNA after two cycles, and ctDNA that was still detectable after therapy showed a trend toward worse survival. Remission over approximately nine years of follow-up was maintained in a couple of patients with persistently detectable ctDNA after therapy, so relapse was not always predicted by ctDNA persistence. Tumor-specific clonotypes were identified in about 81% of patients, with identification achieved from approximately 87% of baseline tissues and approximately 61% of baseline serum samples.

Libraries were prepared through the immunoSEQ multiplex PCR assay. Not all clones reach the TCRdb copy of this immuneACCESS table, which keeps in-frame sequences only. Checked studies attribute under half of the gap to unresolved V genes and leave the rest unexplained. The sample includes more than 2,000 clones, with roughly nine tenths observed a single time. Roughly 25% of the sample comes from the top ten. The study used next-generation sequencing of T-cell receptor sequences to monitor peripheral T-cell lymphoma patients receiving frontline treatment on a trial. A remark on this clone: Its recognized antigen is unknown. There are no base qualities to consult, and no much larger clone falls within one base.

Sequenced input: cell-free DNA from blood serum. This receptor was obtained from a human donor with peripheral T-cell lymphoma.

The sequenced DNA is TGTGCCAGCAGCTTAAGCAGCGGCGGGGATACGCAGTATTTT. Its translation reads: CASSLSSGGDTQYF. The chain was built from TRBV7-2 and TRBJ2-3; the D region possibly corresponds to TRBD2 (5 bases align). Including cysteine and phenylalanine, the CDR3 has 14 amino acids. Only the CDR3 region is kept as DNA, spanning 42 bases read in frame from base 1. Reading the germline V gene gives CDR1 SGHTA and CDR2 FQGNSA. Relative to germline, V is 2 bases shorter and J is 6 bases shorter, with 12 bases between their ends.